A single sample gave rise to the 29 T cell receptor beta chains below, sequenced in a study of STAT5B mutations in CD4+ large granular lymphocyte leukemia. Profiled with immunoSEQ multiplex PCR; TCRdb holds only in-frame clones, not every one. The table has about 38,000 clones, around 85% seen once. The sample comprised CD4+ T cells from blood buffy coats. The receptor source for this set is a human donor in good health.

This clone came up a few times. The genes are TRBV5-4 and TRBJ1-1; 8 bases are a match to TRBD1. Looked up from germline, CDR1 is SGHNT and CDR2 is YYREEE (reference sequence). Germline trimming cut 7 bases from V and 8 bases from J; bases unmatched to any gene: 10. This CDR3 region has 13 residues. The CDR3 DNA reads as TGTGCCAGCTCAACCCGTCGGACAGGGGAAGCTTTCTTT. Translating gives CASSTRRTGEAFF.

The chain recombines TRBV11-2 with TRBJ2-1; a possible D gene is TRBD2 (7 bases). The CDR3 has 14 residues. V gave up 7 bases and J gave up 9 bases, with 19 bases separating them. Germline-derived CDR1 and CDR2 are SGHAT and FQNNGV. Here the CDR3 DNA reads TGTGCCAGCACCTGGGGGGGCACGAATGGTGAGCAGTTCTTC. Translated, it gives CASTWGGTNGEQFF. The whole variable domain, filled in from reference TRBV11-2 and TRBJ2-1, reads EAGVAQSPRYKIIEKRQSVAFWCNPISGHATLYWYQQILGQGPKLLIQFQNNGVVDDSQLPKDRFSAERLKGVDSTLKIQPAKLEDSAVYLCASTWGGTNGEQFFGPGTRLTVL.

V is TRBV5-1 and J is TRBJ1-2; no firm D call. The V end lost 6 bases, the J end lost 3 bases, and 15 bases lay between the germline ends. This CDR3 has 14 amino acids. The V gene's germline CDR1 is SGHRS and CDR2 YFSETQ. CDR3 bases: TGCGCCAGCACCCTCCTTGAGGGCGACTATGGCTACACCTTC. Translating gives CASTLLEGDYGYTF. The whole variable domain, filled in from reference TRBV5-1 and TRBJ1-2, reads KAGVTQTPRYLIKTRGQQVTLSCSPISGHRSVSWYQQTPGQGLQFLFEYFSETQRNKGNFPGRFSGRQFSNSRSEMNVSTLELGDSALYLCASTLLEGDYGYTFGSGTRLTVV.

The V and J genes are TRBV7-3 and TRBJ2-6, with 9 nucleotides matching TRBD1. J was trimmed by 1 base and V by 5 bases; bases with no gene match: 12. The CDR3 length is 19 residues. Germline CDR1 is SGHTA and CDR2 is FQGTGA. The CDR3 DNA is TGTGCCAGCAGCCGCAACCCAGCGGGACAGGGATCTGGGGCCAACGTCCTGACTTTC. Translation: CASSRNPAGQGSGANVLTF.

The CDR3 region has the DNA TGTGCCAGCAGTCTAGGACAGGTGAACACTGAAGCTTTCTTT. It specifies CASSLGQVNTEAFF. The rearrangement links TRBV6-1 to TRBJ1-1; TRBD1 agrees at 7 bases. The trim removed 5 bases at V and 0 bases at J, leaving 3 bases unmatched. Per the germline V gene, CDR1 is MNHNS and CDR2 is SASEGT. The CDR3 runs 14 residues.

The genes are TRBV19 and TRBJ1-1; TRBD1 aligns across 7 bases. Germline values: CDR1 LNHDA, CDR2 SQIVND (reference sequence). The V segment lost 7 bases and the J segment 4 bases; nucleotides outside the gene matches: 9. The CDR3 is made up of 14 amino acids. The CDR3: CASTFEGARTEAFF. CDR3 DNA: TGTGCCAGTACTTTTGAGGGGGCGCGCACTGAAGCTTTCTTT.

The CDR3 spells CASSAQGSLSGYTF. Written as DNA, the CDR3 is TGTGCCAGCAGCGCTCAGGGGTCCCTCAGCGGCTACACCTTC. The genes are TRBV9 and TRBJ1-2; perhaps TRBD1 as D (6 bases). Germline CDR1 and CDR2: SGDLS and YYNGEE. This CDR3 has 14 amino acids. V lost 3 bases and J 8 bases, leaving 17 bases between the germline ends.

This chain joins TRBV19 and TRBJ2-5; no clear D. Germline lookup yields CDR1 LNHDA and CDR2 SQIVND (reference sequence). This CDR3 contains 14 residues. Trimming removed 3 bases at V and 1 base at J, with 9 bases between. The CDR3 nucleotides are TGTGCCAGTAGTATCGGCAGGACCCAAGAGACCCAGTACTTC. Its protein is CASSIGRTQETQYF.

V and J are TRBV5-1 and TRBJ1-6; D is unclear. CDR1 SGHRS and CDR2 YFSETQ come from the germline V gene. The ends were cut back, 0 bases at V and 4 bases at J, with 2 bases in the middle. This CDR3 has 13 amino acids. The CDR3 sequence: CASSLGYNSPLHF. CDR3 nucleotide sequence: TGCGCCAGCAGCTTGGGATATAATTCACCCCTCCACTTT.

This chain links TRBV7-9 with TRBJ2-3; tentatively, D is TRBD2 (5 bases). With 3 bases removed from V and 0 bases from J, the gap between germline ends came to 10 bases. Germline values: CDR1 SEHNR, CDR2 FQNEAQ (reference sequence). The CDR3 sequence is 15 residues long. CDR3 coding DNA: TGTGCCAGCAGCTTGGGGAGCCTTAGCACAGATACGCAGTATTTT. It is translated as CASSLGSLSTDTQYF.

The rearrangement uses TRBV9 and TRBJ1-5; 7 nucleotides align to TRBD1. Germline V CDR1 and CDR2: SGDLS, YYNGEE. CDR3 length equals 15 residues. The V segment lost 7 bases and the J segment 0 bases; nucleotides outside the gene matches: 7. CDR3 sequence reads: CASDYRGDSNQPQHF. The CDR3 nucleotides read TGTGCCAGCGATTACAGGGGTGATAGCAATCAGCCCCAGCATTTT.

The V gene is TRBV4-1, the J gene TRBJ1-1, with D maybe TRBD1 (5 bases). CDR1 MGHRA and CDR2 YSYEKL come from the germline V gene. The CDR3 runs 17 residues. Trimming stripped 1 base from V and 0 bases from J, with 15 bases between. The CDR3 region has the DNA TGCGCCAGCAGCCAAGTTCAGGGAGGGGAAATGAACACTGAAGCTTTCTTT. Amino acid sequence: CASSQVQGGEMNTEAFF.

The genes are TRBV28 and TRBJ1-3; a weak D match, TRBD1 (5 bases). This CDR3 is built from 14 residues. The germline V gene has CDR1 MDHEN and CDR2 SYDVKM. V lost 8 bases to trimming and J lost 1 base, with 12 bases between them. Here the CDR3 reads CASVDGTSGNTIYF. CDR3 bases: TGTGCCAGCGTGGACGGGACGTCTGGAAACACCATATATTTT.

The V call is TRBV7-2, the J call TRBJ1-4; 9 positions match TRBD1. The CDR3 covers 16 residues. Looked up from germline, CDR1 is SGHTA and CDR2 is FQGNSA. Trimming removed 1 base from V and 8 bases from J; junction bases left unmatched: 8. The CDR3 loop reads CASSLVGQGLGEKLFF. CDR3 bases: TGTGCCAGCAGCTTAGTGGGACAGGGTCTAGGCGAAAAACTGTTTTTT. Full variable domain (outside the CDR3, taken from reference TRBV7-2 and TRBJ1-4): GAGVSQSPSNKVTEKGKDVELRCDPISGHTALYWYRQSLGQGLEFLIYFQGNSAPDKSGLPSDRFSAERTGGSVSTLTIQRTQQEDSAVYLCASSLVGQGLGEKLFFGSGTQLSVL.

This clone was picked up one time. The J gene is TRBJ2-7, the V gene TRBV6-4; D might be TRBD2 (5 bases). Trimming pared 8 bases from V and 0 bases from J, leaving 11 bases between. The germline V gene has CDR1 MRHNA and CDR2 SNTAGT. CDR3 length: 13 amino acids. The CDR3 sequence is CASGLRGSYEQYF. DNA for the CDR3: TGTGCCAGCGGACTTCGGGGCTCCTACGAGCAGTACTTC.

V is TRBV15 and J is TRBJ1-1, with a possible D match to TRBD1 (5 bases). Deletions cut 0 bases from V and 6 bases from J, with 8 bases between. This CDR3 is 13 amino acids long. Germline V gene sequence: CDR1 LNHNV, CDR2 YYDKDF (reference sequence). CDR3 coding DNA: TGTGCCACCAGCAGAGATCGGGGCGCTGAAGCTTTCTTT. This gives the protein CATSRDRGAEAFF. Combining the CDR3 with reference TRBV15 and TRBJ1-1 gives the whole variable domain DAMVIQNPRYQVTQFGKPVTLSCSQTLNHNVMYWYQQKSSQAPKLLFHYYDKDFNNEADTPDNFQSRRPNTSFCFLDIRSPGLGDTAMYLCATSRDRGAEAFFGQGTRLTVV.

The V gene is TRBV5-4, the J gene TRBJ1-6; a weak D match, TRBD1 (5 bases). Trimming took 0 bases from V and 0 from J, leaving 10 bases between them. The CDR3 covers 17 residues. CDR1 SGHNT and CDR2 YYREEE come from the germline V gene (reference sequence). The CDR3 DNA follows: TGTGCCAGCAGCTTGGGGGGGGAACTCTCCTATAATTCACCCCTCCACTTT. This sequence encodes CASSLGGELSYNSPLHF. Complete variable domain (other parts from reference TRBV5-4 and TRBJ1-6): ETGVTQSPTHLIKTRGQQVTLRCSSQSGHNTVSWYQQALGQGPQFIFQYYREEENGRGNFPPRFSGLQFPNYSSELNVNALELDDSALYLCASSLGGELSYNSPLHFGNGTRLTVT.

This chain joins TRBV28 and TRBJ1-4; 8 bases map to TRBD1. Per germline, CDR1 MDHEN and CDR2 SYDVKM. The CDR3 sequence is 16 residues long. J was trimmed by 2 bases and V by 5 bases; bases with no gene match: 7. For the CDR3, the DNA is TGTGCCAGCAGTGCTGGGACAGGCACGACTAATGAAAAACTGTTTTTT. Translating it yields CASSAGTGTTNEKLFF.

The J gene is TRBJ2-7, the V gene TRBV19; TRBD2 aligns across 14 bases. This CDR3 is 13 amino acids long. The trim removed 8 bases at V and 6 bases at J, leaving 3 bases unmatched. The germline CDR1 and CDR2 sequences are LNHDA and SQIVND (reference sequence). CDR3 sequence (DNA): TGTGCCAGTGGGGGACTAGCGGGAGTCGAGCAGTACTTC. Translating gives CASGGLAGVEQYF.

The CDR3 coding sequence is TGTGCCAGCAGTTCCTCAGGGTTGGGGGACACTGAAGCTTTCTTT. This encodes CASSSSGLGDTEAFF. The V and J genes are TRBV28 and TRBJ1-1; D may be TRBD1 (5 bases). Germline CDR1 is MDHEN and CDR2 is SYDVKM. V dropped 4 bases and J dropped 3 bases, with 15 bases sitting between them. This CDR3 region has 15 residues.

This clone was found once. The rearrangement joins TRBV18 to TRBJ1-1; a possible D gene is TRBD1 (5 bases). CDR1 KGHSH and CDR2 LQKENI come from the germline V gene. This CDR3 spans 15 amino acids. V lost 3 bases to trimming and J lost 0 bases, with 11 bases between them. The CDR3 sequence is CASSPPNRLNTEAFF. The DNA of the CDR3 is TGTGCCAGCTCACCCCCTAACAGGTTGAACACTGAAGCTTTCTTT.

The chain couples TRBV2 to TRBJ2-1; 13 bases fit TRBD2. With V trimmed by 6 bases and J by 3 bases, 2 bases remained unmatched. The CDR3 extends over 15 amino acids. The germline V gene has CDR1 SNHLY and CDR2 FYNNEI. As DNA, the CDR3 is TGTGCCAGCAGGCGGACTAGCGGGGGCTACAATGAGCAGTTCTTC. Translating it yields CASRRTSGGYNEQFF.

The genes are TRBV6-1 and TRBJ2-7, with 7 bases aligning to TRBD1. Per germline, CDR1 MNHNS and CDR2 SASEGT. Trimming at V came to 8 bases and at J to 3 bases, leaving 7 bases not matched to a gene. The length of the CDR3 is 13 residues. Written as DNA, the CDR3 is TGTGCCAGCTCGAGACAGGGAAGCTACGAGCAGTACTTC. Amino acids: CASSRQGSYEQYF.

This clone was observed a handful of times. This sequence joins TRBV4-2 and TRBJ1-3, with 9 bases identical to TRBD1. J gave up 4 bases and V 4 bases, and 8 bases lay outside the gene matches. CDR1 is LGHNA, CDR2 YNFKEQ, per germline. There are 16 residues in the CDR3. In DNA form, the CDR3 reads TGTGCCAGCAGCCTTATACAGGGGGCGCAGGGAAACACCATATATTTT. Amino acid sequence: CASSLIQGAQGNTIYF.

The rearrangement joins TRBV6-5 to TRBJ2-7, with 9 bases identical to TRBD2. The V gene end was trimmed by 4 bases and the J gene end by 3 bases; junction bases not matched to a gene: 10. The CDR3 spans 16 residues. Germline CDR1 and CDR2: MNHEY and SVGAGI. CDR3 sequence: CASSSSGRTPDYEQYF. CDR3 sequence (DNA): TGTGCCAGCAGTTCAAGCGGGAGGACCCCCGACTACGAGCAGTACTTC.

This rearrangement joins TRBV28 to TRBJ2-1, with D tentatively TRBD2 (5 bases). CDR1 and CDR2 from the germline V gene are MDHEN and SYDVKM. V shed 8 bases and J shed 10 bases, with 12 bases lying between them. The CDR3 has 11 amino acids. The CDR3 DNA sequence: TGTGCCAGCGGCGGGTGGAGGGAGCAGTTCTTC. Translating it yields CASGGWREQFF.

This chain uses TRBV5-4 with TRBJ2-7, with D maybe TRBD2 (6 bases). The V gene's germline CDR1 is SGHNT and CDR2 YYREEE (reference sequence). The V and J ends lost 2 bases and 4 bases respectively, with 13 bases between them. The CDR3 covers 14 residues. CDR3 residues: CASSFGGTPYEQYF. The DNA for the CDR3 is TGTGCCAGCAGCTTTGGCGGGACCCCGTACGAGCAGTACTTC.

The V call is TRBV6-5, the J call TRBJ1-1; D not resolved. Germline values: CDR1 MNHEY, CDR2 SVGAGI. The CDR3 consists of 15 residues. V was clipped by 0 bases and J by 1 base, with 9 bases between them. The CDR3 here is CASSYSGVENTEAFF. Here the CDR3 DNA reads TGTGCCAGCAGTTACTCTGGGGTGGAGAACACTGAAGCTTTCTTT.

V is TRBV13 and J is TRBJ1-4; D is perhaps TRBD1 (5 bases). CDR1 is PRHDT and CDR2 is FYEKMQ in the germline V gene (reference sequence). This CDR3 region has 13 residues. Trimming took off 10 bases at V and 7 bases at J, with 16 bases between the two ends. CDR3 bases: TGTGCCACCCATGGGGGGAAGGGTGAAAAACTGTTTTTT. As protein: CATHGGKGEKLFF.